The next 32 T cell receptor beta chains were all read from a single sample in a study of OX40 agonist ivuxolimab in advanced cancers. Assay: immunoSEQ multiplex PCR; the TCRdb copy retains only in-frame clones and omits some. This table holds about 98,000 clones, 85% to 95% found once. This specimen consisted of CD4+ or CD8+ T cells sorted from blood, obtained in a trial of the OX40 agonist ivuxolimab. Receptors originate from an adult with an advanced solid tumor such as melanoma, head and neck, liver or kidney cancer.

The chain has TRBV2 and TRBJ1-5; D might be TRBD1 (5 bases). The CDR3 extends over 14 amino acids. Trimming left V 9 bases short and J 7 bases short, with 19 bases between. Per germline, CDR1 SNHLY and CDR2 FYNNEI. Here the CDR3 DNA reads TGTGCCAGTTCCCAGGGATCCCGATACCAGCCCCAGCATTTT. Its protein is CASSQGSRYQPQHF.

This chain links TRBV28 with TRBJ1-3; 11 nucleotides match TRBD1. CDR3 length: 17 amino acids. V lost 6 bases to trimming and J lost 4 bases; unmatched junction nucleotides: 11. Germline values: CDR1 MDHEN, CDR2 SYDVKM. The CDR3 reads CASRPSGTGGTGNTIYF. CDR3 DNA sequence: TGTGCCAGCAGACCCTCGGGGACAGGGGGGACAGGAAACACCATATATTTT.

The J gene is TRBJ1-5, the V gene TRBV19; D remains ambiguous. V lost 9 bases and J 0 bases, leaving 24 bases between the germline ends. Per the germline V gene, CDR1 is LNHDA and CDR2 is SQIVND (reference sequence). This CDR3 is built from 18 residues. The CDR3 DNA sequence: TGTGCCAGCGCTACAAGACCCGGGGAAATATATAGCAATCAGCCCCAGCATTTT. It specifies CASATRPGEIYSNQPQHF. The whole variable domain, filled in from reference TRBV19 and TRBJ1-5, reads DGGITQSPKYLFRKEGQNVTLSCEQNLNHDAMYWYRQDPGQGLRLIYYSQIVNDFQKGDIAEGYSVSREKKESFPLTVTSAQKNPTAFYLCASATRPGEIYSNQPQHFGDGTRLSIL.

The chain carries TRBV30 and TRBJ1-5, with unresolved D. Trimming removed 0 bases at V and 0 bases at J, with 9 bases between. From germline, CDR1 is GTSNPN and CDR2 SVGIG (reference sequence). CDR3 size: 15 residues. The CDR3 sequence: CAWSVRSGSNQPQHF. The CDR3 bases are TGTGCCTGGAGTGTAAGGTCAGGTAGCAATCAGCCCCAGCATTTT.

The chain carries TRBV6-6 and TRBJ1-2, with 7 bases matching TRBD1. This CDR3 is built from 15 residues. The ends lost 2 bases at V and 6 bases at J; junction bases unmatched: 9. The germline V gene encodes CDR1 MNHNY and CDR2 SVGAGI (reference sequence). The DNA for the CDR3 is TGTGCCAGCAGTTACGGGAGGGGGCGGGGGGATGGCTACACCTTC. Its protein is CASSYGRGRGDGYTF.

In this sample, this clone turned up once. This chain links TRBV30 with TRBJ2-1; TRBD2 matches at 12 bases. Germline CDR1 is GTSNPN and CDR2 is SVGIG (reference sequence). This CDR3 is built from 15 residues. The CDR3 region is CAVTSGSTFEDEQFF. CDR3 DNA sequence: TGTGCGGTGACTAGCGGGAGCACTTTCGAGGATGAGCAGTTCTTC. The complete variable domain, with remaining parts taken from reference TRBV30 and TRBJ2-1, reads SQTIHQWPATLVQPVGSPLSLECTVEGTSNPNLYWYRQAAGRGLQLLFYSVGIGQISSEVPQNLSASRPQDRQFILSSKKLLLSDSGFYLCAVTSGSTFEDEQFFGPGTRLTVL.

The V call is TRBV2, the J call TRBJ2-3; 8 bases match TRBD2. This CDR3 contains 16 residues. The junction had 14 bases not matched to a gene; V was cut back by 7 bases and J by 5 bases. The germline gives CDR1 SNHLY, CDR2 FYNNEI. The CDR3 spells CASTRGGAGGGDTQYF. DNA for the CDR3: TGTGCCAGCACCAGGGGAGGGGCGGGAGGCGGAGATACGCAGTATTTT.

The V call is TRBV5-5, the J call TRBJ1-1; TRBD1 is a possible D gene (5 bases). The V end lost 3 bases, the J end lost 3 bases, and 9 bases lay between the germline ends. The germline gives CDR1 SGHKS, CDR2 YYEKEE (reference sequence). CDR3 length: 13 amino acids. The CDR3 sequence: CASSSGLHTEAFF. DNA of the CDR3: TGTGCCAGCAGCTCAGGGCTTCACACTGAAGCTTTCTTT.

This chain links TRBV9 with TRBJ2-1, with 12 bases identical to TRBD2. From germline, CDR1 is SGDLS and CDR2 YYNGEE. The V segment lost 2 bases and the J segment 8 bases; nucleotides outside the gene matches: 5. This CDR3 contains 15 residues. CDR3 sequence: CASSVLAGGPYEQFF. CDR3 DNA sequence: TGTGCCAGCAGCGTTCTAGCGGGAGGGCCCTATGAGCAGTTCTTC.

J is TRBJ1-6 and V is TRBV28, with D unresolved. The CDR3 spans 12 residues. Germline V gene sequence: CDR1 MDHEN, CDR2 SYDVKM. Trimming pared 6 bases from V and 10 bases from J, leaving 10 bases between. The CDR3 DNA reads as TGTGCCAGCAGCCCAGTAGGGTCACCCCTCCACTTT. Its protein product is CASSPVGSPLHF.

This rearrangement joins TRBV2 to TRBJ2-1; D is uncertain. V lost 6 bases and J 6 bases, leaving 3 bases between the germline ends. The CDR3 runs 10 residues. Germline V CDR1 and CDR2: SNHLY, FYNNEI. CDR3 in DNA: TGTGCCAGCAGAGCCAATGAGCAGTTCTTC. Translated: CASRANEQFF.

This clone was seen a single time. The chain employs TRBV6-1 and TRBJ1-2, with no clear D. V was shortened by 6 bases and J by 4 bases, with 9 bases between the two germline ends. The CDR3 covers 12 residues. The germline V gene encodes CDR1 MNHNS and CDR2 SASEGT. This CDR3 is CASSLTAYGYTF. DNA of the CDR3: TGTGCCAGCAGCCTTACCGCCTATGGCTACACCTTC.

CDR3 coding DNA: TGTGCCAGTAGTATTCCCCACGGGACAGGCATCAATCAGCCCCAGCATTTT. Its translation is CASSIPHGTGINQPQHF. This sequence joins TRBV19 and TRBJ1-5; TRBD1 aligns across 8 bases. The CDR3 extends over 17 amino acids. Germline trimming cut 3 bases from V and 3 bases from J; bases unmatched to any gene: 10. Germline V gene data show CDR1 as LNHDA and CDR2 as SQIVND (reference sequence).

The chain couples TRBV9 to TRBJ1-3; D ambiguous. Germline loops: CDR1 SGDLS, CDR2 YYNGEE. The CDR3 is made up of 13 amino acids. Trimming cost V 0 bases and J 4 bases, with 5 bases left between them. The CDR3 loop reads CASSVDPGNTIYF. The DNA for the CDR3 is TGTGCCAGCAGCGTAGACCCCGGAAACACCATATATTTT.

This chain uses TRBV19 with TRBJ1-5; D call uncertain. CDR1 LNHDA and CDR2 SQIVND come from the germline V gene (reference sequence). Deletions cut 5 bases from V and 6 bases from J, with 11 bases between. This CDR3 contains 13 residues. CDR3 protein: CASSPRGIQPQHF. The CDR3 region has the DNA TGTGCCAGTAGTCCCCGAGGGATTCAGCCCCAGCATTTT. The variable domain in full, with the rest retrieved from reference TRBV19 and TRBJ1-5, is DGGITQSPKYLFRKEGQNVTLSCEQNLNHDAMYWYRQDPGQGLRLIYYSQIVNDFQKGDIAEGYSVSREKKESFPLTVTSAQKNPTAFYLCASSPRGIQPQHFGDGTRLSIL.

The V gene is TRBV28, the J gene TRBJ2-7; the match to TRBD2 covers 7 bases. V was pared by 8 bases and J by 2 bases, with 3 bases of the junction left unmatched. This CDR3 is 12 amino acids long. Germline CDR1 reads MDHEN; CDR2 reads SYDVKM. The CDR3 nucleotides read TGTGCCAGCGCGGGGGTCGCCTACGAGCAGTACTTC. Protein sequence: CASAGVAYEQYF.

On this clone itself: This CDR3 is also generated by other DNA sequences in the sample. This rearrangement joins TRBV12-5 to TRBJ1-2; no clear D. This CDR3 has 13 residues. V shed 3 bases and J shed 6 bases, with 11 bases lying between them. Germline CDR1 LGHNT, CDR2 FRNRAP. The CDR3 spells CASGFGGFDGYTF. The CDR3 region has the DNA TGTGCTAGTGGTTTTGGAGGGTTCGATGGCTACACCTTC.

The chain joins TRBV18 to TRBJ2-1; TRBD2 might be the D (6 bases). CDR1 KGHSH and CDR2 LQKENI come from the germline V gene. Between the trimmed V and J ends, which lost 7 bases and 9 bases, there was a span of 19 bases. The CDR3 is 14 amino acids. The CDR3 nucleotides read TGTGCCAGCTTCGTCGCGGGGAGCTTACGTGAGCAGTTCTTC. Translating gives CASFVAGSLREQFF.

The chain links TRBV29-1 to TRBJ2-3; D not resolved. Germline V gene data show CDR1 as SQVTM and CDR2 as ANQGSEA. The CDR3 extends over 14 amino acids. The V and J ends lost 7 bases and 0 bases respectively, with 14 bases between them. The CDR3 nucleotides read TGCAGCGCGATCGTCGAACCTAGCACAGATACGCAGTATTTT. Its translation: CSAIVEPSTDTQYF.

This chain uses TRBV6-5 with TRBJ2-1, with 11 bases matching TRBD2. CDR1 is MNHEY, CDR2 SVGAGI, per germline. The CDR3 runs to 15 residues. V shed 6 bases, J shed 6 bases, and the junction held 7 bases outside the gene matches. This chain's CDR3 is CASSKTSGRLNEQFF. CDR3 nucleotides: TGTGCCAGCAGCAAAACTAGCGGGAGACTCAATGAGCAGTTCTTC.

CDR3 nucleotides: TGTGCCAGCAGCCAAGATCCCCGGGGAACGACCTACGAGCAGTACTTC. Encoded protein: CASSQDPRGTTYEQYF. The V and J genes are TRBV4-2 and TRBJ2-7; D possibly corresponds to TRBD2 (5 bases). V was shortened by 0 bases and J by 2 bases, with 14 bases between the two germline ends. This CDR3 has 16 amino acids. Germline assignment: CDR1 LGHNA and CDR2 YNFKEQ.

V usage is TRBV5-1 and J usage is TRBJ1-6; weak D call: TRBD1 (6 bases). V lost 4 bases, J lost 10 bases, and 15 bases lay in between. Germline-derived CDR1 and CDR2 are SGHRS and YFSETQ. CDR3 length: 14 amino acids. The CDR3: CASSLMDSNSPLHF. CDR3 nucleotides: TGCGCCAGCAGCCTAATGGACAGCAACTCACCCCTCCACTTT.

The V gene is TRBV7-6, the J gene TRBJ1-5, with a possible D match to TRBD1 (5 bases). Between the trimmed V and J ends, which lost 3 bases and 3 bases, there was a span of 6 bases. The length of the CDR3 is 13 residues. The germline V gene has CDR1 SGHVS and CDR2 FNYEAQ. DNA of the CDR3: TGTGCCAGCAGCTTGGGGGACAATCAGCCCCAGCATTTT. Its translation: CASSLGDNQPQHF.

This chain uses TRBV11-2 with TRBJ2-2; D unclear. V was shortened by 2 bases and J by 1 base, with 5 bases between the two germline ends. The CDR3 sequence is 14 residues long. The germline V gene has CDR1 SGHAT and CDR2 FQNNGV. DNA of the CDR3: TGTGCCAGCAGCTTATGGGAGAACACCGGGGAGCTGTTTTTT. It is translated as CASSLWENTGELFF.

This chain connects TRBV4-3 to TRBJ1-5; D call uncertain. CDR3 length: 15 amino acids. Looked up from germline, CDR1 is LGHNA and CDR2 is YSLEER. Trimming removed 1 base at V and 6 bases at J, with 13 bases between. The CDR3: CASSQGAPGSQPQHF. DNA for the CDR3: TGCGCCAGCAGCCAAGGCGCCCCAGGCAGTCAGCCCCAGCATTTT.

This clone has just one count. The genes are TRBV6-1 and TRBJ1-5; D remains unclear. V was clipped by 11 bases and J by 0 bases, with 11 bases between them. The germline CDR1 and CDR2 sequences are MNHNS and SASEGT. CDR3 length equals 13 residues. The CDR3 bases are TGTGCCTCGGCCCCCTATAGCAATCAGCCCCAGCATTTT. Protein sequence: CASAPYSNQPQHF.

The V gene is TRBV6-6, the J gene TRBJ2-7; 7 bases line up with TRBD1. V was clipped by 4 bases and J by 6 bases; unmatched bases: 6. This CDR3 region has 13 residues. The germline CDR1 and CDR2 sequences are MNHNY and SVGAGI (reference sequence). The CDR3 sequence is CASSLQTGLEQYF. CDR3 coding DNA: TGTGCCAGCAGTTTACAGACAGGGCTCGAGCAGTACTTC.

This chain connects TRBV7-3 to TRBJ2-6, with D unresolved. With 3 bases removed from V and 0 bases from J, the gap between germline ends came to 3 bases. CDR1 is SGHTA, CDR2 FQGTGA, per germline. This CDR3 has 14 amino acids. The CDR3 protein is CASSFSSGANVLTF. Here the CDR3 DNA reads TGTGCCAGCAGCTTTTCCTCTGGGGCCAACGTCCTGACTTTC.

The chain couples TRBV5-1 to TRBJ1-5; the match to TRBD1 covers 8 bases. Losses at the gene ends were 1 base for V and 9 bases for J; bases not matched to a gene: 6. The CDR3 has 14 residues. Germline CDR1 and CDR2: SGHRS and YFSETQ. The CDR3 nucleotides are TGCGCCAGCAGCTTGACCGCGGGACAGGCGCCCCAGCATTTT. Protein: CASSLTAGQAPQHF.

This chain uses TRBV30 with TRBJ2-1, with TRBD2 matching over 10 bases. CDR3 length equals 14 residues. Per the germline V gene, CDR1 is GTSNPN and CDR2 is SVGIG (reference sequence). The V segment lost 1 base and the J segment 4 bases; nucleotides outside the gene matches: 1. The DNA for the CDR3 is TGTGCCTGGAGTGGTAGCGGGGGGTACAATGAGCAGTTCTTC. Translation gives CAWSGSGGYNEQFF.

This chain connects TRBV5-1 to TRBJ2-2; TRBD2 agrees at 8 bases. The germline gives CDR1 SGHRS, CDR2 YFSETQ. V shed 2 bases, J shed 6 bases, and the junction held 15 bases outside the gene matches. The CDR3 sequence is 18 residues long. The CDR3 reads CASSLASYSGKGAGELFF. CDR3 in DNA: TGCGCCAGCAGCTTAGCTTCGTATAGCGGGAAAGGGGCCGGGGAGCTGTTTTTT.

This clone appeared once. V and J are TRBV28 and TRBJ1-5; the D gene is possibly TRBD1 (6 bases). Germline CDR1 is MDHEN and CDR2 is SYDVKM. The CDR3 runs 16 residues. V was trimmed by 5 bases and J by 1 base, leaving 15 bases between them. This CDR3 is CASSRFRGASNQPQHF. The CDR3 nucleotides are TGTGCCAGCAGTCGCTTCCGGGGGGCAAGCAATCAGCCCCAGCATTTT.